This T cell receptor beta chain appears in the sequencing data of a study of T cells after yellow fever vaccination. Study-wide findings and caveats: Contaminants from the bulk population, in the form of abundant clonotypes, could be found in FACS-sorted repertoires. The secondary response was weaker, and its peak arrived faster, on day 5 versus 15.

Germline CDR1 reads SGHRS; CDR2 reads YFSETQ. This CDR3 is 13 amino acids long. Trimming shortened V by 0 bases and J by 10 bases, and 11 bases separated the two germline ends. A universal primer site and UMIs were added as TCR cDNA was made by 5'RACE template switching. TCRdb reprocessed the 5' RACE reads with MiXCR, giving one entry per CDR3 protein. The sample lists some 120,000 distinct CDR3 sequences, around 7.7% occurring once. Many counts were recorded for this clonotype. Its cognate antigen is unknown. This rearrangement joins TRBV5-1 to TRBJ1-3; the D is unclear. This clonotype was obtained from a young man who received the YFV17D yellow fever vaccine. This material consisted of CD4+ T cells sorted from PBMCs, taken 9 to 10 days after the first yellow fever vaccination. CDR3 region: CASSLDEPGTIYF. In nucleotides, the CDR3 is TGCGCCAGCAGCTTGGATGAACCGGGAACCATATATTTT.